These 8 T cell receptor beta chains were sequenced from one sample in a study of neoadjuvant anti-PD-1 for oral cavity cancer. Libraries were prepared by immunoSEQ multiplex PCR; TCRdb keeps only in-frame clonotypes and omits some of them. Among around 62,000 clones listed, more than 60% were seen once. This specimen was PBMCs, taken before nivolumab (anti-PD-1) treatment. The receptors come from a person aged 35 to 85 with oral cavity squamous cell carcinoma.

The table lists this clone with a count of one. This chain links TRBV20-1 with TRBJ1-5, with D possibly TRBD1 on 5 matching bases. In germline, CDR1 is DFQATT, CDR2 SNEGSKA (reference sequence). Deletions cut 0 bases from V and 12 bases from J, with 9 bases between. There are 11 residues in the CDR3. CDR3 protein: CSAREGGDQHF. Here the CDR3 DNA reads TGCAGTGCTAGAGAGGGAGGGGACCAGCATTTT.

This sequence joins TRBV29-1 and TRBJ2-2; D may be TRBD1 (6 bases). This CDR3 has 15 residues. The V gene lost 7 bases and the J gene lost 3 bases, with 18 bases spanning the gap. Germline CDR1 reads SQVTM; CDR2 reads ANQGSEA. Written as DNA, the CDR3 is TGCAGCGCCTCGAGGGGCAACAGGGACACCGGGGAGCTGTTTTTT. This translates into CSASRGNRDTGELFF.

This rearrangement joins TRBV5-1 to TRBJ1-4; possible D gene TRBD1, 5 bases. Trimming removed 4 bases at V and 7 bases at J, with 23 bases between. CDR3 length equals 17 residues. The V gene's germline CDR1 is SGHRS and CDR2 YFSETQ. CDR3 nucleotide sequence: TGCGCCAGCAGCCCTCAAACGAACACAGGAGAAGGTGAAAAACTGTTTTTT. It encodes CASSPQTNTGEGEKLFF.

The rearrangement uses TRBV5-1 and TRBJ1-5; weak D call: TRBD1 (5 bases). CDR1 and CDR2 from the germline V gene are SGHRS and YFSETQ. This CDR3 is built from 15 residues. Trimming took 5 bases from V and 0 from J, leaving 12 bases between them. The CDR3 nucleotides read TGCGCCAGCAGTCCCGGGGGGTATAGCAATCAGCCCCAGCATTTT. It yields the protein CASSPGGYSNQPQHF. Full variable domain (rest looked up from reference TRBV5-1 and TRBJ1-5): KAGVTQTPRYLIKTRGQQVTLSCSPISGHRSVSWYQQTPGQGLQFLFEYFSETQRNKGNFPGRFSGRQFSNSRSEMNVSTLELGDSALYLCASSPGGYSNQPQHFGDGTRLSIL.

This clone was counted between two and nine times. The chain recombines TRBV28 with TRBJ2-7; D possibly corresponds to TRBD1 (6 bases). CDR3 size: 14 residues. Germline values: CDR1 MDHEN, CDR2 SYDVKM. Trimming cost V 6 bases and J 1 base, with 13 bases left between them. The CDR3 region has the DNA TGTGCCAGCAGGGACAGTCAGAGGTCCTACGAGCAGTACTTC. Its translation: CASRDSQRSYEQYF.

The chain combines TRBV30 with TRBJ1-1, with D possibly matching TRBD1 (6 bases). The CDR3 loop spans 12 amino acids. Germline CDR1 and CDR2: GTSNPN and SVGIG (reference sequence). V lost 2 bases, J lost 3 bases, and 7 bases lay in between. The CDR3 coding sequence is TGTGCCTGGAGTCGGACAGACACTGAAGCTTTCTTT. It translates to CAWSRTDTEAFF.

The rearrangement joins TRBV30 to TRBJ1-2, with D unclear. Trimming cost V 7 bases and J 8 bases, with 17 bases left between them. The germline gives CDR1 GTSNPN, CDR2 SVGIG (reference sequence). This CDR3 comprises 12 residues. DNA for the CDR3: TGTGCCTCCTCTCTCATGACGGGGGGCTACACCTTC. Amino acids: CASSLMTGGYTF.

This clone was recorded once. V and J are TRBV5-6 and TRBJ2-1; a weak D match, TRBD2 (6 bases). V dropped 9 bases and J dropped 7 bases, with 17 bases sitting between them. This CDR3 spans 13 amino acids. Germline CDR1 is SGHDT and CDR2 is YYEEEE. CDR3: CATQTGVGNEQFF. CDR3 sequence (DNA): TGTGCCACCCAGACGGGAGTAGGGAATGAGCAGTTCTTC. Supplemented by reference TRBV5-6 and TRBJ2-1, the full variable domain reads DAGVTQSPTHLIKTRGQQVTLRCSPKSGHDTVSWYQQALGQGPQFIFQYYEEEERQRGNFPDRFSGHQFPNYSSELNVNALLLGDSALYLCATQTGVGNEQFFGPGTRLTVL.